The clone carrying this T cell receptor (beta chain) was seen at least ten times. The target antigen is unknown. The data were taken from a study of T cells after posttransplantation cyclophosphamide. The related graft donor's blood sample was taken on the day of bone marrow donation. From germline, CDR1 is SNHLY and CDR2 FYNNEI. Between the trimmed V and J ends, which lost 3 bases and 6 bases, there was a span of 15 bases. The CDR3 extends over 15 amino acids. Study conclusions and caveats: Donor CD8+ memory clones often dominated recipient blood repertoires at later times. TRB clonality was highly associated with recipient CMV seropositivity and reactivation. Blood and skin or GI T cell repertoires showed limited TRB overlap.

The protocol was immunoSEQ multiplex PCR, while the TCRdb copy is restricted to in-frame clones and leaves out a portion. Singletons are absent from the sample, which has some 40,000 clones. The clonotype originates from a woman in her forties or fifties in good health and a related stem cell transplant donor. The J gene is TRBJ1-5, the V gene TRBV2, with D unresolved. The sample taken for sequencing was PBMCs. Written as DNA, the CDR3 is TGTGCCAGCAGTGAGTCCAACCCCTCGGTTCAGCCCCAGCATTTT. Translated: CASSESNPSVQPQHF.